Following are 26 T cell receptor beta chains from one sample sequenced in a study of a mutant IDH1 vaccine in newly diagnosed glioma. The sample's time point: week 23, last vaccination. Topical imiquimod was applied with each vaccine dose, which held 300 ug of mutant IDH1 20-mer peptide. The table came from immunoSEQ multiplex PCR; TCRdb's copy has only in-frame clones and leaves some out. The profile shows just over 80,000 clones, roughly 85% of them singletons. These TCRs' antigens remain unknown. The specimen was PBMCs, collected from a glioma patient whose treatment included an IDH1 peptide vaccine. These TCRs come from a man between 25 and 39 years old with glioma. Some clones in this sample may be carry-over from other donors' samples.

This chain links TRBV19 with TRBJ1-2, with unresolved D. CDR3 length: 14 residues. Germline-derived CDR1 and CDR2 are LNHDA and SQIVND (reference sequence). V was pared by 5 bases and J by 8 bases, with 18 bases between. CDR3 in amino acids: CASSALRELRGYTF. CDR3 DNA sequence: TGTGCCAGTAGTGCCCTCCGGGAACTCCGGGGCTACACCTTC.

V gene TRBV2 combines with J gene TRBJ2-7; 7 bases are a match to TRBD2. CDR3 length: 14 residues. Germline V CDR1 and CDR2: SNHLY, FYNNEI. Trimming at V came to 3 bases and at J to 2 bases, leaving 4 bases not matched to a gene. DNA for the CDR3: TGTGCCAGCAGTGAGCCTAGCGGTGCCTACGAGCAGTACTTC. Amino acids: CASSEPSGAYEQYF.

The V gene is TRBV11-2, the J gene TRBJ1-4; 7 nucleotides align to TRBD1. With V trimmed by 6 bases and J by 5 bases, 12 bases remained unmatched. The CDR3 totals 16 residues. CDR1 is SGHAT and CDR2 is FQNNGV in the germline V gene. CDR3 region: CASRRGGGGKNEKLFF. The CDR3 DNA follows: TGTGCCAGCAGACGCGGAGGGGGCGGCAAAAATGAAAAACTGTTTTTT.

J is TRBJ2-3 and V is TRBV5-4; 10 nucleotides line up with TRBD1. Per the germline V gene, CDR1 is SGHNT and CDR2 is YYREEE (reference sequence). This CDR3 region has 16 residues. The V segment lost 3 bases and the J segment 3 bases; nucleotides outside the gene matches: 7. CDR3 nucleotides: TGTGCCAGCAGCTCACCGGGACAGGGGTCGACAGATACGCAGTATTTT. This sequence encodes CASSSPGQGSTDTQYF.

CDR3 sequence (DNA): TGTGCCAGCAGCTTAGCGGGAGGAGTAGCAGATACGCAGTATTTT. This encodes CASSLAGGVADTQYF. This chain uses TRBV2 with TRBJ2-3; 10 positions match TRBD2. V gave up 6 bases and J gave up 4 bases; unmatched junction bases: 7. The CDR3 runs to 15 residues. Germline V gene lookup returns CDR1 SNHLY and CDR2 FYNNEI.

V is TRBV2 and J is TRBJ2-5; 8 bases are a match to TRBD1. Trimming cost V 4 bases and J 3 bases; bases outside gene matches: 4. This CDR3 has 14 residues. Germline V lookup: CDR1 SNHLY, CDR2 FYNNEI. CDR3 in DNA: TGTGCCAGCAGTGGCAGGGGGCGCGAAGAGACCCAGTACTTC. Protein product: CASSGRGREETQYF.

The chain uses TRBV6-5 and TRBJ1-1, with D tentatively TRBD1 (6 bases). Trimming took off 8 bases at V and 4 bases at J, with 14 bases between the two ends. The CDR3 is 13 amino acids. The germline V gene encodes CDR1 MNHEY and CDR2 SVGAGI. DNA of the CDR3: TGTGCCAGCCGGCGGGGGCGTGGCACTGAAGCTTTCTTT. It is translated as CASRRGRGTEAFF.

The rearrangement uses TRBV5-4 and TRBJ2-1; 7 bases map to TRBD2. Trimming at V came to 5 bases and at J to 5 bases, leaving 7 bases not matched to a gene. This CDR3 contains 14 residues. The germline V gene has CDR1 SGHNT and CDR2 YYREEE (reference sequence). This CDR3 reads CASSTQRGHNEQFF. The DNA for the CDR3 is TGTGCCAGCAGTACCCAGCGGGGACACAATGAGCAGTTCTTC. The variable domain in full, with the rest retrieved from reference TRBV5-4 and TRBJ2-1, is ETGVTQSPTHLIKTRGQQVTLRCSSQSGHNTVSWYQQALGQGPQFIFQYYREEENGRGNFPPRFSGLQFPNYSSELNVNALELDDSALYLCASSTQRGHNEQFFGPGTRLTVL.

This rearrangement joins TRBV28 to TRBJ2-7; D not certain. V lost 9 bases and J lost 2, with 11 bases in between. This CDR3 region has 12 residues. The germline V gene has CDR1 MDHEN and CDR2 SYDVKM. The CDR3 protein is CASVDDTYEQYF. Here the CDR3 DNA reads TGTGCCAGTGTAGACGATACCTACGAGCAGTACTTC.

The chain links TRBV6-5 to TRBJ2-1; either TRBD1 or TRBD2 may supply D (6 bases each). There are 14 residues in the CDR3. Germline CDR1 is MNHEY and CDR2 is SVGAGI. Trimming shortened V by 4 bases and J by 9 bases, and 16 bases separated the two germline ends. CDR3 in DNA: TGTGCCAGCAGTTCCCTCATGGGGGGCAGTGAGCAGTTCTTC. This encodes CASSSLMGGSEQFF.

This clone was recorded a few times. This chain connects TRBV15 to TRBJ1-1; D remains unclear. The CDR3 extends over 13 amino acids. V shed 0 bases and J shed 0 bases, with 2 bases lying between them. Looked up from germline, CDR1 is LNHNV and CDR2 is YYDKDF (reference sequence). In DNA, the CDR3 is TGTGCCACCAGCAGAGAGGTGAACACTGAAGCTTTCTTT. Protein: CATSREVNTEAFF.

In this sample, this clone turned up many times. This chain connects TRBV30 to TRBJ1-5, with D perhaps TRBD1 (5 bases). Deletions cut 0 bases from V and 7 bases from J, with 10 bases between. CDR1 GTSNPN and CDR2 SVGIG come from the germline V gene (reference sequence). The CDR3 totals 13 residues. Written as DNA, the CDR3 is TGTGCCTGGAGTGTCTTCGGGGCACAGCCCCAGCATTTT. This sequence encodes CAWSVFGAQPQHF.

This clone has a handful of counts. The chain is built from TRBV5-1 and TRBJ2-7; TRBD2 might be the D (6 bases). Trimming took 0 bases from V and 6 from J, leaving 10 bases between them. Germline V CDR1 and CDR2: SGHRS, YFSETQ. The length of the CDR3 is 13 residues. The chain's CDR3 is CASSLAGTREQYF. The CDR3 region has the DNA TGCGCCAGCAGCTTGGCAGGGACTCGCGAGCAGTACTTC.

V and J are TRBV28 and TRBJ2-7, with 11 bases identical to TRBD2. The germline gives CDR1 MDHEN, CDR2 SYDVKM. The CDR3 contains 16 residues. V shed 5 bases, J shed 0 bases, and the junction held 6 bases outside the gene matches. Here the CDR3 reads CASSISSGRSSYEQYF. The CDR3 DNA reads TGTGCCAGCAGTATTTCTAGCGGGAGGAGCTCCTACGAGCAGTACTTC.

This clone has only one observation. V and J are TRBV4-1 and TRBJ2-1; tentative D call: TRBD2 (6 bases). V lost 3 bases to trimming and J lost 8 bases, with 17 bases between them. This CDR3 is built from 15 residues. CDR1 is MGHRA, CDR2 YSYEKL, per germline. The CDR3 loop is CASSQSSGLRDEQFF. DNA for the CDR3: TGCGCCAGCAGCCAGTCGAGCGGGCTGCGGGATGAGCAGTTCTTC.

This clone was found a few times. V usage is TRBV10-1 and J usage is TRBJ2-2, with unresolved D. CDR3 size: 14 residues. The germline V gene encodes CDR1 WNHNN and CDR2 SYGVQD (reference sequence). V lost 0 bases to trimming and J lost 3 bases, with 5 bases between them. CDR3 amino acids: CASSESTHTGELFF. CDR3 nucleotide sequence: TGCGCCAGCAGTGAGTCGACACACACCGGGGAGCTGTTTTTT.

This clone has only a few counts. The chain has TRBV4-2 and TRBJ1-1, with D perhaps TRBD1 (5 bases). Per germline, CDR1 LGHNA and CDR2 YNFKEQ. Deletions cut 1 base from V and 4 bases from J, with 10 bases between. This CDR3 comprises 14 residues. The CDR3 DNA reads as TGTGCCAGCAGCCAAGCTTGGAGGGGCACTGAAGCTTTCTTT. This translates into CASSQAWRGTEAFF.

The rearrangement joins TRBV28 to TRBJ2-3; 8 bases line up with TRBD2. This CDR3 region has 17 residues. The ends lost 3 bases at V and 2 bases at J; junction bases unmatched: 10. The V gene's germline CDR1 is MDHEN and CDR2 SYDVKM. The CDR3 sequence is CASSFPPSGFPTDTQYF. CDR3 nucleotide sequence: TGTGCCAGCAGTTTTCCTCCTAGCGGGTTCCCCACAGATACGCAGTATTTT.

V and J are TRBV5-4 and TRBJ2-5, with TRBD1 matching 12 bases. From germline, CDR1 is SGHNT and CDR2 YYREEE (reference sequence). The V gene end was trimmed by 4 bases and the J gene end by 5 bases; junction bases not matched to a gene: 3. CDR3 length: 14 residues. The CDR3 nucleotides read TGTGCCAGCAGCCGGGACAGGGGGCGGGAGACCCAGTACTTC. It codes for CASSRDRGRETQYF.

This clone was detected only a few times. The V call is TRBV4-2, the J call TRBJ1-5; a possible D gene is TRBD1 (5 bases). V was cut by 3 bases and J by 4 bases, with 13 bases left in between. The CDR3 is 15 amino acids. Germline V gene data show CDR1 as LGHNA and CDR2 as YNFKEQ. Here the CDR3 reads CASSHGGEGNQPQHF. The CDR3 DNA follows: TGTGCCAGCAGCCATGGGGGGGAGGGAAATCAGCCCCAGCATTTT.

The chain employs TRBV27 and TRBJ2-1; TRBD2 aligns across 8 bases. This CDR3 comprises 14 residues. From germline, CDR1 is MNHEY and CDR2 SMNVEV (reference sequence). Trimming removed 2 bases from V and 6 bases from J; junction bases left unmatched: 3. DNA of the CDR3: TGTGCCAGCAGTTTAAACGGGAGGGCCAATGAGCAGTTCTTC. Protein product: CASSLNGRANEQFF.

In this sample, this clone turned up a few times. V usage is TRBV19 and J usage is TRBJ1-4, with D unresolved. The CDR3 loop spans 12 amino acids. From germline, CDR1 is LNHDA and CDR2 SQIVND (reference sequence). V was clipped by 0 bases and J by 8 bases, with 4 bases between them. CDR3 DNA sequence: TGTGCCAGTAGTATAGAAGGCGAAAAACTGTTTTTT. Protein product: CASSIEGEKLFF.

The chain couples TRBV5-4 to TRBJ2-5, with unresolved D. The J call may be in error: the DNA end matches TRBJ2-7 better. The CDR3 consists of 13 residues. Germline V gene sequence: CDR1 SGHNT, CDR2 YYREEE (reference sequence). The CDR3 DNA follows: TGTGCCAGCAGCTTGGGGGAAGCCTACGAGCAGTACTTC. As protein: CASSLGEAYEQYF.

V is TRBV4-1 and J is TRBJ1-5; D gene unclear. There are 15 residues in the CDR3. From germline, CDR1 is MGHRA and CDR2 YSYEKL. V shed 0 bases and J shed 7 bases, with 13 bases lying between them. This chain's CDR3 is CASSQDVRVLQPQHF. In nucleotides, the CDR3 is TGCGCCAGCAGCCAAGATGTGAGAGTACTACAGCCCCAGCATTTT.

The J gene is TRBJ2-3, the V gene TRBV2; 11 bases agree with TRBD2. Germline assignment: CDR1 SNHLY and CDR2 FYNNEI. This CDR3 spans 15 amino acids. Trimming removed 5 bases from V and 4 bases from J; junction bases left unmatched: 5. This CDR3 reads CASSISGGAPDTQYF. For the CDR3, the DNA is TGTGCCAGCAGTATTAGCGGGGGGGCCCCAGATACGCAGTATTTT.

V and J are TRBV7-8 and TRBJ1-4; no clear D gene. The CDR3 runs 15 residues. Trimming shortened V by 5 bases and J by 5 bases, and 15 bases separated the two germline ends. The V gene's germline CDR1 is SGHVS and CDR2 FQNEAQ. The CDR3 DNA reads TGTGCCAGCAGCCAAGAGGCCAGTAGAAATGAAAAACTGTTTTTT. It yields the protein CASSQEASRNEKLFF.